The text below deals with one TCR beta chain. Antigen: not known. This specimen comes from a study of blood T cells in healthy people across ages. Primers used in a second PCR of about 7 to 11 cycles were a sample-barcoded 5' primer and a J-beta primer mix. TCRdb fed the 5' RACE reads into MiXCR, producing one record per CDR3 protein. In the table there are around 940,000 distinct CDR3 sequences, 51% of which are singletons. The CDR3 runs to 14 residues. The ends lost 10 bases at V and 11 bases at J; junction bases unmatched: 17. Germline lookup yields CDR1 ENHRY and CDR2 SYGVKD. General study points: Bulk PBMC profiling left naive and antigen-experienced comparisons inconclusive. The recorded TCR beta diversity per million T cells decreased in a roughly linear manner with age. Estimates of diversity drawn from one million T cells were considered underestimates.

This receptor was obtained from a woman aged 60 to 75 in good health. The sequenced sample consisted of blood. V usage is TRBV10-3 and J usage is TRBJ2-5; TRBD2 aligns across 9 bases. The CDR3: CATAGLAGRNEQYF. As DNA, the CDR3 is TGTGCCACCGCGGGCCTAGCGGGGAGGAATGAGCAGTACTTC.